The 18 T cell receptor beta chains reported below all come from one sample, sequenced in a study of identical twins. TCRdb reanalysed the 5' RACE reads using MiXCR and keeps one entry per CDR3 protein. The data contain approximately 600,000 distinct CDR3 sequences, approximately 10% of them singletons. These data also featured in a second study, about yellow fever vaccine responses in identical twins.

Sequenced: PBMCs. Source of these receptors: a woman aged 18-30 years in good health.

The chain is built from TRBV12-2 and TRBJ2-4; the table's D call TRBD1 went unverified against the DNA. TRBV12-2 is marked as a pseudogene. CDR3 length: 20 residues. The CDR3 sequence: CASRLEVGIGQKLAKNIQYF. The CDR3 DNA follows: TGTGCAAGTCGCTTAGAAGTAGGTATCGGACAGAAACTAGCCAAAAACATTCAGTACTTC.

The J gene is TRBJ1-1, the V gene TRBV7-2; D unclear. The CDR3 runs 15 residues. Trimming stripped 1 base from V and 3 bases from J, with 12 bases between. Germline V gives CDR1 SGHTA, CDR2 FQGNSA. The CDR3, as DNA: TGTGCCAGCAGCTTAGTTCCCATTGGGGACACTGAAGCTTTCTTT. This sequence encodes CASSLVPIGDTEAFF. Drawing the rest from reference TRBV7-2 and TRBJ1-1, the complete variable domain is GAGVSQSPSNKVTEKGKDVELRCDPISGHTALYWYRQSLGQGLEFLIYFQGNSAPDKSGLPSDRFSAERTGGSVSTLTIQRTQQEDSAVYLCASSLVPIGDTEAFFGQGTRLTVV.

This clonotype showed up many times. CDR3 amino acids: CASSLVKGYEQYF. The DNA for the CDR3 is TGTGCCAGCAGCTTAGTCAAGGGGTACGAGCAGTACTTC. J is TRBJ2-7 and V is TRBV7-2; TRBD1 is a possible D gene (5 bases). V lost 1 base to trimming and J lost 4 bases, with 8 bases between them. The CDR3 loop spans 13 amino acids. Germline V gives CDR1 SGHTA, CDR2 FQGNSA.

The gene calls are TRBV2 and TRBJ1-6; 7 nucleotides match TRBD1. V lost 7 bases and J lost 7; bases outside the gene matches: 10. CDR1 and CDR2 (germline): SNHLY, FYNNEI. The CDR3 length is 15 residues. CDR3 nucleotide sequence: TGTGCCAGCAAAGGCGAAGGGGGCGCGAATTCACCCCTCCACTTT. Protein product: CASKGEGGANSPLHF.

The table lists this clonotype with many counts. V is TRBV6-5 and J is TRBJ1-1; D is perhaps TRBD1 (5 bases). Per the germline V gene, CDR1 is MNHEY and CDR2 is SVGAGI. Trimming shortened V by 2 bases and J by 6 bases, and 16 bases separated the two germline ends. This CDR3 has 15 amino acids. The CDR3 nucleotides are TGTGCCAGCAGTTACCCACCAGTAGGGGTTTCTGAAGCTTTCTTT. It encodes CASSYPPVGVSEAFF.

This clonotype came up many times. The J gene is TRBJ2-1, the V gene TRBV7-3; D might be TRBD1 or TRBD2, each matching 5 bases. The CDR3 spans 16 residues. Trimming took 5 bases from V and 7 from J, leaving 21 bases between them. CDR1 SGHTA and CDR2 FQGTGA come from the germline V gene. The CDR3 coding sequence is TGTGCCAGCAGCCCGGAGAGTGGGACCACGAGAAATGAGCAGTTCTTC. Protein sequence: CASSPESGTTRNEQFF.

The chain joins TRBV18 to TRBJ1-1; D remains unclear. The germline CDR1 and CDR2 sequences are KGHSH and LQKENI. The CDR3 covers 14 residues. The V end was cut by 1 base, the J end by 0 bases, with 6 bases between. The DNA for the CDR3 is TGTGCCAGCTCACCACAGAAAATGAACACTGAAGCTTTCTTT. This encodes CASSPQKMNTEAFF.

This clonotype occurred many times. V gene TRBV6-5 combines with J gene TRBJ1-2, with TRBD1 matching 9 bases. V dropped 3 bases and J dropped 3; count of bases not matched to a gene: 5. This CDR3 has 15 residues. From germline, CDR1 is MNHEY and CDR2 SVGAGI. The CDR3 reads CASSYQGQGHYGYTF. DNA for the CDR3: TGTGCCAGCAGTTATCAGGGACAGGGACACTATGGCTACACCTTC.

This clonotype has a count of ten or more. The chain couples TRBV7-2 to TRBJ2-7; 7 nucleotides match TRBD2. The germline V gene encodes CDR1 SGHTA and CDR2 FQGNSA. Germline trimming cut 0 bases from V and 2 bases from J; bases unmatched to any gene: 4. The CDR3 length is 15 residues. In DNA form, the CDR3 reads TGTGCCAGCAGCTTAGCGCTAGCGGCTACCTACGAGCAGTACTTC. As protein: CASSLALAATYEQYF.

V gene TRBV29-1 combines with J gene TRBJ1-1, with D possibly matching TRBD1 (5 bases). There are 12 residues in the CDR3. Germline-derived CDR1 and CDR2 are SQVTM and ANQGSEA. V shed 4 bases and J shed 11 bases, with 17 bases lying between them. CDR3 bases: TGCAGCGTTGTGGATGTCGGGGCACGTGCTTTCTTT. This encodes CSVVDVGARAFF.

This clonotype was seen more than once but under ten times. V and J are TRBV5-5 and TRBJ2-5; no clear D. Germline V gene sequence: CDR1 SGHKS, CDR2 YYEKEE (reference sequence). Trimming took 3 bases from V and 2 from J, leaving 11 bases between them. The CDR3 contains 14 residues. This CDR3 reads CASSYGPAQETQYF. The CDR3 DNA sequence: TGTGCCAGCAGCTATGGTCCAGCTCAAGAGACCCAGTACTTC.

V is TRBV18 and J is TRBJ1-6; D call uncertain. Trimming removed 4 bases from V and 8 bases from J, with 12 bases in between. Germline V CDR1 and CDR2: KGHSH, LQKENI. This CDR3 is built from 14 residues. CDR3 in DNA: TGTGCCAGCTCACTTGGGTCCATCGATTCACCCCTCCACTTT. This codes for CASSLGSIDSPLHF. The full variable domain, in which reference TRBV18 and TRBJ1-6 provide the parts outside the CDR3, is NAGVMQNPRHLVRRRGQEARLRCSPMKGHSHVYWYRQLPEEGLKFMVYLQKENIIDESGMPKERFSAEFPKEGPSILRIQQVVRGDSAAYFCASSLGSIDSPLHFGNGTRLTVT.

V gene TRBV18 combines with J gene TRBJ2-3; 9 bases match TRBD2. V gave up 6 bases and J gave up 3 bases; unmatched junction bases: 7. Germline loops: CDR1 KGHSH, CDR2 LQKENI. This CDR3 has 15 amino acids. The CDR3 nucleotides are TGTGCCAGCTCCCCCCCTAGCGGGGTGACAGATACGCAGTATTTT. It specifies CASSPPSGVTDTQYF.

The sample holds a few counts of this clonotype. The chain carries TRBV20-1 and TRBJ1-4; 8 bases line up with TRBD1. The trim removed 0 bases at V and 8 bases at J, leaving 5 bases unmatched. Germline V gene data show CDR1 as DFQATT and CDR2 as SNEGSKA (reference sequence). The CDR3 runs to 14 residues. The chain's CDR3 is CSARDAGGGEKLFF. CDR3 sequence (DNA): TGCAGTGCTAGAGACGCAGGGGGCGGAGAAAAACTGTTTTTT.

This clonotype appeared many times. The rearrangement joins TRBV15 to TRBJ2-3, with D unclear. The CDR3 spans 13 residues. Trimming stripped 0 bases from V and 4 bases from J, with 5 bases between. Germline CDR1 reads LNHNV; CDR2 reads YYDKDF (reference sequence). CDR3 in amino acids: CATSRDRSDTQYF. CDR3 nucleotide sequence: TGTGCCACCAGCAGAGACCGCTCAGATACGCAGTATTTT.

This clonotype was detected many times. The V call is TRBV5-6, the J call TRBJ2-5, with D possibly matching TRBD1 (5 bases). Trimming shortened V by 6 bases and J by 2 bases, and 11 bases separated the two germline ends. The CDR3 covers 13 residues. Germline values: CDR1 SGHDT, CDR2 YYEEEE. The CDR3 is CASKTRGQETQYF. The CDR3 DNA is TGTGCCAGCAAGACAAGGGGACAAGAGACCCAGTACTTC. Together with reference TRBV5-6 and TRBJ2-5, the CDR3 gives the full variable domain: DAGVTQSPTHLIKTRGQQVTLRCSPKSGHDTVSWYQQALGQGPQFIFQYYEEEERQRGNFPDRFSGHQFPNYSSELNVNALLLGDSALYLCASKTRGQETQYFGPGTRLLVL.

This sequence joins TRBV18 and TRBJ2-1; the match to TRBD2 covers 9 bases. J lost 4 bases, V lost 3 bases, and 7 bases had no gene match. Germline CDR1 KGHSH, CDR2 LQKENI. The CDR3 runs to 16 residues. This CDR3 reads CASSPLEAGGYNEQFF. Written as DNA, the CDR3 is TGTGCCAGCTCACCTCTCGAAGCGGGAGGATACAATGAGCAGTTCTTC.

This clonotype was detected a few times. CDR3 coding DNA: TGTGCCAGCAGGGTAAAGGGCTACAATGAGCAGTTCTTC. This codes for CASRVKGYNEQFF. This chain uses TRBV5-4 with TRBJ2-1; D not certain. V was pared by 5 bases and J by 3 bases, with 9 bases between. CDR3 length: 13 residues. Germline loops: CDR1 SGHNT, CDR2 YYREEE (reference sequence).